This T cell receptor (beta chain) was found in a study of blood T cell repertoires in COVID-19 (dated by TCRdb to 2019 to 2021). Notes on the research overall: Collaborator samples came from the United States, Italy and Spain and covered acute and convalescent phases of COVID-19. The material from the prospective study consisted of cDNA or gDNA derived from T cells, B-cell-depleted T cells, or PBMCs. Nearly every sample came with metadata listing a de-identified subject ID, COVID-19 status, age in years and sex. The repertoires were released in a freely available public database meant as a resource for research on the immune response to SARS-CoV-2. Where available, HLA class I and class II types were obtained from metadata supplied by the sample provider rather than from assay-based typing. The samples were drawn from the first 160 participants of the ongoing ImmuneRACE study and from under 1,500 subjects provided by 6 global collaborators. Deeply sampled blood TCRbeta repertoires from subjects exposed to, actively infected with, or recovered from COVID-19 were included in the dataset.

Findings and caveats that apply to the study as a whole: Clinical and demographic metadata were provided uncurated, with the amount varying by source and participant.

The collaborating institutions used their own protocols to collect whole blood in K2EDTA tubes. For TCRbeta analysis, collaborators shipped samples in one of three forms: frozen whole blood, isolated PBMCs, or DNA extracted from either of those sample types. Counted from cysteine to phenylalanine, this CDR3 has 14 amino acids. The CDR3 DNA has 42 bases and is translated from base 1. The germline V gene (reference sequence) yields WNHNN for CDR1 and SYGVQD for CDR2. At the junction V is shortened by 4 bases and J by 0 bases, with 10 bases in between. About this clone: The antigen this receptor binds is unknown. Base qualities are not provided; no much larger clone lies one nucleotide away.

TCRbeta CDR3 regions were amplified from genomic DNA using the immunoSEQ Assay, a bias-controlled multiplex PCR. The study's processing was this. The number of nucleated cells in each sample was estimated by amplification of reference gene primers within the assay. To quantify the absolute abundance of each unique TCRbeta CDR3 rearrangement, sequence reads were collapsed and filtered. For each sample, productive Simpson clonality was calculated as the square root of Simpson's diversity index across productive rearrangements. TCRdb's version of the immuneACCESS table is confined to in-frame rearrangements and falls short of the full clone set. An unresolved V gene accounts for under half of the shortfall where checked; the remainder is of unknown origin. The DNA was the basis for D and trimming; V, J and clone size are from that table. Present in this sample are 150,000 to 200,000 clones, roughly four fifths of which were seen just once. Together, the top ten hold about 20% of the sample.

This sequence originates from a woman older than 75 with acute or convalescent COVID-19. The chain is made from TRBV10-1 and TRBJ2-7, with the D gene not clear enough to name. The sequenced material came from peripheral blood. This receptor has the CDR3 CASSADLSSYEQYF. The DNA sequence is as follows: TGCGCCAGCAGTGCAGACTTATCCTCCTACGAGCAGTACTTC.